This T cell receptor (beta chain) was recovered during a study of CD8 T cells in Susac syndrome. About 0.5 to 1 ug RNA was reverse transcribed with random hexamers. Amplification of the TCR beta CDR3 was carried out by immunoSEQ multiplex PCR, which spanned a total of 54 Vbeta and 13 Jbeta segments. TCRdb processed the immunoSEQ multiplex PCR reads anew with MiXCR; each CDR3 protein has one entry. The sample lists about 120,000 distinct CDR3 sequences; roughly 92% were seen once. Sequencing of TCR beta was performed on blood CD8+ and CD4+ T cells. The control group consisted of healthy donors matched for age and sex. TEMRA cells were enriched by FACS, while CD8+ and CD4+ T cells were obtained through a negative isolation that was performed magnetically. The germline V gene encodes CDR1 LNHDA and CDR2 SQIVND (reference sequence). The CDR3 contains 15 residues. The V and J ends lost 7 bases and 5 bases respectively, with 20 bases between them.

The rearrangement uses TRBV19 and TRBJ1-1; weak D call: TRBD1 (5 bases). The sequence came from a human donor in good health. The specimen sequenced was CD8+ T cells from PBMCs. CDR3 protein: CASTPRQGSITEAFF. The CDR3 nucleotides are TGTGCCAGTACCCCTCGGCAGGGCTCGATTACTGAAGCTTTCTTT. The variable domain in full, with the rest retrieved from reference TRBV19 and TRBJ1-1, is DGGITQSPKYLFRKEGQNVTLSCEQNLNHDAMYWYRQDPGQGLRLIYYSQIVNDFQKGDIAEGYSVSREKKESFPLTVTSAQKNPTAFYLCASTPRQGSITEAFFGQGTRLTVV.